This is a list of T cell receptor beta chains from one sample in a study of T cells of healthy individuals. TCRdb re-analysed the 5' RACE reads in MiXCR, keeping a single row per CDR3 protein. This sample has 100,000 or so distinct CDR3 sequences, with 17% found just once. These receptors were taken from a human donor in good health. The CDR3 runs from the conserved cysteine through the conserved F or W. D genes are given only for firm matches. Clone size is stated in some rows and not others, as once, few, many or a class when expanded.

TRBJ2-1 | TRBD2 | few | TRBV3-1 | TGTGCCAGCAGCCCGACTAGCGGGGTTTACAATGAGCAGTTCTTC | CASSPTSGVYNEQFF
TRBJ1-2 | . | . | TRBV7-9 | TGTGCCAGCAGCTTAGGGGCGGGGGAGAATTATGGCTACACCTTC | CASSLGAGENYGYTF
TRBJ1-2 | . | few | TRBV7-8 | TGTGCCAGCAGCGGTGGGGGATCGAACTATGGCTACACCTTC | CASSGGGSNYGYTF
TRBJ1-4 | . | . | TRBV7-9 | TGTGCCAGCAGCCTCAGGGATACTAATGAAAAACTGTTTTTT | CASSLRDTNEKLFF
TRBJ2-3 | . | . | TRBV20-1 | TGCAGTGCTAGTCCCCGGATTAGTTCGTCTACGCAGTATTTT | CSASPRISSSTQYF
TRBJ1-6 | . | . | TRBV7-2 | TGTGCCAGCAGCTTACAAGGGGATAATTCACCCCTCCACTTT | CASSLQGDNSPLHF
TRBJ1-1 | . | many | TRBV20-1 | TGCAGTTTACCCAGGGGCGAAGCTTTCTTT | CSLPRGEAFF
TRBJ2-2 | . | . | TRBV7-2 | TGTGCCAGCAGGGAAACACTCACCGGGGAGCTGTTTTTT | CASRETLTGELFF
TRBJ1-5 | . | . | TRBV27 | TGTGCCAGCAGTACCACCGGGGCGCTTCAGCCCCAGCATTTT | CASSTTGALQPQHF
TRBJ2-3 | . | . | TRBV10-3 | TGTGCCATCAGTGAGCGGGGGTCTCCCACAGATACGCAGTATTTT | CAISERGSPTDTQYF
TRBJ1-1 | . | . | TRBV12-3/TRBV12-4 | TGTGCCAGCAGCGATACAGGGTTGCCTGAAGCTTTCTTT | CASSDTGLPEAFF
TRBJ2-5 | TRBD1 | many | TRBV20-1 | TGCAGTGCTCCTTCGGGACAGGAACAAGAGACCCAGTACTTC | CSAPSGQEQETQYF
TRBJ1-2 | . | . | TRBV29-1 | TGCAGCGTCCAGGGAGGGAATGGCTACACCTTC | CSVQGGNGYTF
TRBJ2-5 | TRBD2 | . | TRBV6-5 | TGTGCCAGCAGTGGACTAGCGGCACGGGAGACCCAGTACTTC | CASSGLAARETQYF
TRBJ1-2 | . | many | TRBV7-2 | TGTGCCAGCAGCTTAGTGGCAGGGAGGGCCTCCACTCGTCAGGGCTACACCTTC | CASSLVAGRASTRQGYTF
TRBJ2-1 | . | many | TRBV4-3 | TGCGCCAGCAGCCGAAGCCACTCCACCTACAATGAGCAGTTCTTC | CASSRSHSTYNEQFF
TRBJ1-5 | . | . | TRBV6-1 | TGTGCCAGCAGCCTGGATTTACGACAGCCCCAGCATTTT | CASSLDLRQPQHF
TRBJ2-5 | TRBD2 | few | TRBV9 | TGTGCCAGCAGCGTAGGGGCACGGCGGGAGGAGACCCAGTACTTC | CASSVGARREETQYF
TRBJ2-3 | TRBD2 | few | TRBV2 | TGTGCCAGCAGTGTGGCTAGCGGGCCCGATACGCAGTATTTT | CASSVASGPDTQYF
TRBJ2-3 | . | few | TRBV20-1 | TGCAGTGCTAGGACCGGGACTTTTGACACAGATACGCAGTATTTT | CSARTGTFDTDTQYF
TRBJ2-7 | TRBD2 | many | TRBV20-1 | TGCAGTGCTCAGGGACTAGCGGGGGCCACACCCTACGAGCAGTACTTC | CSAQGLAGATPYEQYF
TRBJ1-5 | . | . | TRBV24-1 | TGTGCCACCAAGGACAGCAATAGCAATCAGCCCCAGCATTTT | CATKDSNSNQPQHF
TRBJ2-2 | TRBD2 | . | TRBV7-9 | TGTGCCAGCAGTTCAACTAGCGGGAGGCGACAAGGCGGGGAGCTGTTTTTT | CASSSTSGRRQGGELFF
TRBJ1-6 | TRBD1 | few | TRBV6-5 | TGTGCCAGCAGGATACAGGGGGCGTGGAATTCACCCCTCCACTTT | CASRIQGAWNSPLHF
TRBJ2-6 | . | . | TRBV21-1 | TGTGCCAGCAGCACCCCCGCAACCTCTGGGGCCAACGTCCTGACTTTC | CASSTPATSGANVLTF